This paragraph covers one T cell receptor beta chain sequence. Its specificity is unknown. The junction does not match germline at one end; this may be a read error. Germline loops: CDR1 MNHEY, CDR2 SVGAGI. The CDR3 is 14 residues long. The sample comes from a study of graft-versus-host responses after intestinal transplantation. The wider study: In this cohort, recipients had multivisceral, liver-intestinal, or isolated intestinal transplants. All of the recipients had induction that used anti-thymocyte globulin, then tacrolimus and steroids for about 3 years. Study conclusions and caveats: There were GvH clones found in recipient marrow, and some of them appeared first in ileum or blood.

Clones were sequenced by immunoSEQ multiplex PCR, and TCRdb holds only the in-frame ones, with some missing. The sample shows about 92,000 clones, around nine tenths of them seen only once. The receptor was isolated from a human donor who received an intestinal transplant. The chain is built from TRBV6-5 and TRBJ2-1; D unresolved. The sequencing here drew on unstimulated CD8+ T cells sorted from spleen or lymph node cells, taken before intestinal transplant. Here the CDR3 DNA reads TGTGCCGGCAGTTACGGTTTCCCCTACAATGAGCAGTTCTTC. It codes for CAGSYGFPYNEQFF.